The clone carrying this T cell receptor beta chain is medium-sized. Its antigen is currently unknown. TCRdb passed the 5' RACE reads through MiXCR, listing each CDR3 protein once. The sample yields roughly 8,000 distinct CDR3 sequences, about 9.3% seen once. This entry comes from a study of spatial heterogeneity in lung cancer. Study outcomes and limitations: Expanded alpha and beta TCR counts within tumors tracked tumor mutation counts.

V was cut by 6 bases and J by 2 bases, with 11 bases left in between. CDR3 length: 13 amino acids. Germline V gene sequence: CDR1 MDHEN, CDR2 SYDVKM. Indicated time point: sample taken at primary tumor resection. Sample: lung tumor tissue, taken at surgery. The chain is built from TRBV28 and TRBJ2-7; possibly TRBD2 for D (6 bases). The clonotype originates from a male donor with early-stage non-small cell lung cancer. CDR3 protein: CASRGTVTYEQYF. CDR3 nucleotides: TGTGCCAGCAGGGGGACTGTTACCTACGAGCAGTACTTC.